One sample yielded the 10 T cell receptor beta chains listed below, sequenced in a study of T cells in localized non-small cell lung cancer. The method was immunoSEQ multiplex PCR; TCRdb's version includes in-frame clones alone and lacks a portion of them. This sample has approximately 41,000 clones, with 70% to 90% found just once. This material consisted of peripheral blood, taken before any cancer treatment. The receptors come from a woman aged 18-49 years with stage III lung adenocarcinoma.

The CDR3 DNA sequence: TGTGCCAGCAGCCTAAAGGGTCACGGGGAGCTGTTTTTT. Translation: CASSLKGHGELFF. V and J are TRBV7-2 and TRBJ2-2; D unresolved. The CDR3 is 13 residues long. Trimming pared 5 bases from V and 7 bases from J, leaving 11 bases between. The germline CDR1 and CDR2 sequences are SGHTA and FQGNSA.

The chain couples TRBV18 to TRBJ1-2; TRBD1 aligns across 10 bases. Losses at the gene ends were 4 bases for V and 8 bases for J; bases not matched to a gene: 7. Germline V gives CDR1 KGHSH, CDR2 LQKENI. This CDR3 contains 14 residues. The CDR3 bases are TGTGCCAGCTCACGTCGACAGGGGGCCGAGGGCTACACCTTC. It yields the protein CASSRRQGAEGYTF. Variable domain in full (rest from reference TRBV18 and TRBJ1-2): NAGVMQNPRHLVRRRGQEARLRCSPMKGHSHVYWYRQLPEEGLKFMVYLQKENIIDESGMPKERFSAEFPKEGPSILRIQQVVRGDSAAYFCASSRRQGAEGYTFGSGTRLTVV.

The rearrangement uses TRBV5-6 and TRBJ2-1; D gene unclear. The CDR3 has 13 amino acids. Germline lookup yields CDR1 SGHDT and CDR2 YYEEEE. Trimming cost V 2 bases and J 5 bases, with 8 bases left between them. The CDR3 coding sequence is TGTGCCAGCAGCTTCGCAGATAACAATGAGCAGTTCTTC. This gives the protein CASSFADNNEQFF.

The chain is built from TRBV21-1 and TRBJ2-7; the table's D call of TRBD1 was not tested on the DNA. TRBV21-1 is recorded as a pseudogene. The CDR3 runs to 16 residues. The CDR3 bases are TGTGCCAGCAGCCAGTTATCCGGGACAGGAGACTACGAGCAGTACTTC. Encoded protein: CASSQLSGTGDYEQYF.

The chain has TRBV13 and TRBJ1-3; 7 nucleotides line up with TRBD1. This CDR3 is 14 amino acids long. Trimming took 2 bases from V and 2 from J; bases not matched to a gene: 0. Germline-derived CDR1 and CDR2 are PRHDT and FYEKMQ (reference sequence). In nucleotides, the CDR3 is TGTGCCAGCAGCTTAACAGGGGCTGGAAACACCATATATTTT. It codes for CASSLTGAGNTIYF.

V gene TRBV19 combines with J gene TRBJ1-5, with TRBD1 matching 10 bases. The germline V gene encodes CDR1 LNHDA and CDR2 SQIVND (reference sequence). The CDR3 spans 16 residues. V shed 5 bases and J 0 bases; nucleotides not matched to a gene: 4. The CDR3 here is CASSHRQGASNQPQHF. DNA of the CDR3: TGTGCCAGTAGTCACCGACAGGGGGCTAGCAATCAGCCCCAGCATTTT.

The genes are TRBV5-5 and TRBJ2-7; D gene unclear. With 1 base removed from V and 5 bases from J, the gap between germline ends came to 7 bases. The CDR3 covers 12 residues. The V gene's germline CDR1 is SGHKS and CDR2 YYEKEE (reference sequence). DNA for the CDR3: TGTGCCAGCAGCTTGATGTCTCACGAGCAGTACTTC. Translating it yields CASSLMSHEQYF.

This chain joins TRBV10-2 and TRBJ2-4, with D possibly matching TRBD1 (5 bases). V was clipped by 6 bases and J by 5 bases, with 8 bases between them. This CDR3 is 12 amino acids long. Germline loops: CDR1 WSHSY, CDR2 SAAADI. The DNA of the CDR3 is TGCGCCAGCAGCCTACAGGAAAACATTCAGTACTTC. Translated, it gives CASSLQENIQYF.

V gene TRBV7-9 combines with J gene TRBJ2-1; the D gene could be TRBD1 or TRBD2 (6 bases each). The V end was cut by 11 bases, the J end by 4 bases, with 21 bases between. Germline CDR1 is SEHNR and CDR2 is FQNEAQ (reference sequence). The CDR3 contains 15 residues. CDR3 protein: CASSLGGLYYNEQFF. CDR3 DNA sequence: TGTGCCTCCAGCTTAGGGGGGCTTTATTACAATGAGCAGTTCTTC.

This chain connects TRBV5-5 to TRBJ2-7; D not certain. In germline, CDR1 is SGHKS, CDR2 YYEKEE (reference sequence). This CDR3 is built from 14 residues. Trimming removed 4 bases at V and 0 bases at J, with 11 bases between. Here the CDR3 reads CASSPDPGSYEQYF. In nucleotides, the CDR3 is TGTGCCAGCAGCCCGGACCCCGGCTCCTACGAGCAGTACTTC.